This T cell receptor (beta chain) comes out of a study of OX40 agonist ivuxolimab in advanced cancers. Study results and limitations: More expanded clones were found, on average, in CD8+ than in CD4+ T cells.

Only in-frame clones appear in the TCRdb table, and some are missing; sequencing was by immunoSEQ multiplex PCR. The sample holds 40,000 to 50,000 clones; 70% to 90% are singletons and the top ten take approximately 0.62%. The CDR3 has 16 amino acids. Germline CDR1 reads SGDLS; CDR2 reads YYNGEE. Unmatched junction bases numbered 9, after V lost 3 bases and J lost 4 bases. Remarks on this clone: Its specificity is not known.

This TCR was sampled from an adult with an advanced solid tumor such as melanoma, head and neck, liver or kidney cancer. The chain couples TRBV9 to TRBJ2-3; the match to TRBD2 covers 9 bases. Sequencing was performed on CD4+ or CD8+ T cells sorted from blood, taken in a trial of the OX40 agonist ivuxolimab. The CDR3 sequence: CASSEGAGGFADTQYF. The CDR3 DNA reads TGTGCCAGCAGCGAAGGAGCGGGGGGTTTCGCAGATACGCAGTATTTT.